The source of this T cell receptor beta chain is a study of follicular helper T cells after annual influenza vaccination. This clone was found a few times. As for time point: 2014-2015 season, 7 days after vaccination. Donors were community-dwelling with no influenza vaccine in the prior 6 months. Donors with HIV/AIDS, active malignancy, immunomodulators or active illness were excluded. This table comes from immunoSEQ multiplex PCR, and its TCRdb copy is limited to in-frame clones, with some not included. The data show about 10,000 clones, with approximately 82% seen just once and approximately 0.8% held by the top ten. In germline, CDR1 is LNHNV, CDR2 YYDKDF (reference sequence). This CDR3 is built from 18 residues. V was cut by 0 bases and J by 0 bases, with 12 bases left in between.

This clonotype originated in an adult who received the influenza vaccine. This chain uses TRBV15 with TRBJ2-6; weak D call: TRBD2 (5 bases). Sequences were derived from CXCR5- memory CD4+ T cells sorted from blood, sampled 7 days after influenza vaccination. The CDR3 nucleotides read TGTGCCACCAGCAGAGACAAAATAGGGAGCTCTGGGGCCAACGTCCTGACTTTC. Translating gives CATSRDKIGSSGANVLTF.